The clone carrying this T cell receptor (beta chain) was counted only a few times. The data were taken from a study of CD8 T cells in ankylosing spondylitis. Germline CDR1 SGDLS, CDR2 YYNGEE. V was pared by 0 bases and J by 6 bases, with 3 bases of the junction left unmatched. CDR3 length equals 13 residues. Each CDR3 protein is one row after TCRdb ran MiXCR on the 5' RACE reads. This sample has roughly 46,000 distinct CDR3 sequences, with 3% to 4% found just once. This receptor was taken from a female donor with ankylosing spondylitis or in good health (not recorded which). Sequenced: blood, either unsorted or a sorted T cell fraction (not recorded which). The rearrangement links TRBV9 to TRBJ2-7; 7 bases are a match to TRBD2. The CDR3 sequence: CASSVDWGGEQYF. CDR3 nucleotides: TGTGCCAGCAGCGTAGACTGGGGGGGCGAGCAGTACTTC.